These T cell receptor beta chains were read from a single sample in a study of blood T cell repertoires in COVID-19. Some clones are missing from TCRdb's copy, which holds only in-frame ones; the method was immunoSEQ multiplex PCR. The repertoire holds roughly 64,000 clones, with 80% to 90% as singletons. Sequencing was done on a sample of peripheral blood. These TCRs come from a man in his forties with acute or convalescent COVID-19. Each CDR3 is given with its conserved first and last residue. The D gene is left open where the match is weak. Clone sizes are given selectively: once, few, many, or a class where the clone is expanded.

TRBD1	TRBJ2-3	15	NA	TRBV6-2/TRBV6-3	TGTGCCAGCAGTTCCCGAGACAGGGGTACAGATACGCAGTATTTT	CASSSRDRGTDTQYF
NA	TRBJ1-3	15	NA	TRBV29-1	TGCAGCGTTGAAGGGTTAGGGGGTTCTGGAAACACCATATATTTT	CSVEGLGGSGNTIYF
TRBD1	TRBJ2-7	14	few	TRBV7-2	TGTGCCAGCAGCCAGACGGGACAGGCAGGCGAGCAGTACTTC	CASSQTGQAGEQYF
NA	TRBJ2-7	15	NA	TRBV2	TGTGCCAGCAGTGACCAAGCGAGCCTTGGCTACGAGCAGTACTTC	CASSDQASLGYEQYF
TRBD1	TRBJ1-4	16	NA	TRBV6-1	TGTGCCAGCAGTGTTGGGTCGGGACAGGGACGAGAAAAACTGTTTTTT	CASSVGSGQGREKLFF
NA	TRBJ1-3	13	once	TRBV7-2	TGTGCCAGCAGCTTAGTCAGGGCGGACACCATATATTTT	CASSLVRADTIYF
TRBD1	TRBJ1-5	15	NA	TRBV19	TGTGCCAGTATAGGGACCGGGACAGGGAATCAGCCCCAGCATTTT	CASIGTGTGNQPQHF
NA	TRBJ2-2	15	once	TRBV5-4	TGTGCCAGCAGCTTGTGGGGGACTTACACCGGGGAGCTGTTTTTT	CASSLWGTYTGELFF
NA	TRBJ1-2	15	NA	TRBV6-5	TGTGCCAGCAGTTACTCGAGAGAGCCTAACTATGGCTACACCTTC	CASSYSREPNYGYTF
NA	TRBJ1-2	14	NA	TRBV19	TGTGCCAGTAGTATATTAGGGGGTGACTATGGCTACACCTTC	CASSILGGDYGYTF
NA	TRBJ1-4	13	NA	TRBV7-7	TGTGCTAGCAGCCCGGGACAATATGAAAAACTGTTTTTT	CASSPGQYEKLFF
NA	TRBJ2-2	13	NA	TRBV3-1/TRBV3-2	TGTGCCAGCAGTTACAGGGAGGGCGGGGAGCTGTTTTTT	CASSYREGGELFF
TRBD1	TRBJ2-3	15	NA	TRBV5-1	TGCGCCAGCAGCTTGGATGGGACAGGGGCAGATACGCAGTATTTT	CASSLDGTGADTQYF
TRBD2	TRBJ2-5	17	NA	TRBV19	TGTGCCAGTAGGGAGAGGCCGGGGGGGCCCTTGATGGAGACCCAGTACTTC	CASRERPGGPLMETQYF
NA	TRBJ1-2	14	NA	TRBV7-2	TGTGCCAGCGGCGACAGGCCCCTTACTATGGGCTACACCTTC	CASGDRPLTMGYTF
NA	TRBJ2-7	13	NA	TRBV4-1	TGCGCCAGCAGCCAAGATGGGCCGGGAGAGCAGTACTTC	CASSQDGPGEQYF
NA	TRBJ2-2	14	NA	TRBV11-2	TGTGCCAGCAGCTTAGAAGGGGGGGCCGGGGAGCTGTTTTTT	CASSLEGGAGELFF
TRBD1	TRBJ1-2	15	NA	TRBV28	TGTGCCAGCAGTTTGCCGACGCAGACAGGGAATGGCTACACCTTC	CASSLPTQTGNGYTF
TRBD1	TRBJ1-2	13	NA	TRBV30	TGTGCCTGCTCCAGGGGGTTCGACTATGGCTACACCTTC	CACSRGFDYGYTF
TRBD2	TRBJ2-5	17	few	TRBV6-1	TGTGCCAGCAGTGAACCGGGACTAGCGGGGGAGGGGGAGACCCAGTACTTC	CASSEPGLAGEGETQYF
NA	TRBJ1-5	14	NA	TRBV2	TGTGCCAGCAGAGGGACACTAAGCAATCAGCCCCAGCATTTT	CASRGTLSNQPQHF
TRBD2	TRBJ2-7	17	NA	TRBV3-1/TRBV3-2	TGTGCCAGCAGCCCAGGAATTGGGGCTAGCGGGGGTTACGAGCAGTACTTC	CASSPGIGASGGYEQYF
NA	TRBJ1-2	13	NA	TRBV6-5	TGTGCCAGCAGTTACTCGAGGGGAGGAGGCTACACCTTC	CASSYSRGGGYTF
TRBD1	TRBJ1-1	14	once	TRBV2	TGTGCCAGCAGCGGGACAGGGGGTAGCACTGAAGCTTTCTTT	CASSGTGGSTEAFF
TRBD1	TRBJ2-7	15	NA	TRBV5-1	TGCGCCAGCAGCGTTGCCGGGACAGATTACTACGAGCAGTACTTC	CASSVAGTDYYEQYF
NA	TRBJ1-4	12	NA	TRBV4-1	TGCGCCAGCAGCCAAGACAGAGAAAAACTGTTTTTT	CASSQDREKLFF
NA	TRBJ2-2	15	once	TRBV4-2	TGTGCCAGCAGCCAAGTGAGAGGGAGTACCGGGGAGCTGTTTTTT	CASSQVRGSTGELFF
TRBD1	TRBJ1-1	15	NA	TRBV10-3	TGTGCCATCAGGAGACAGGGAAATACGAACACTGAAGCTTTCTTT	CAIRRQGNTNTEAFF
TRBD1	TRBJ1-1	15	NA	TRBV14	TGTGCCAGCAGCCCCTGGGACAGGCGGAACACTGAAGCTTTCTTT	CASSPWDRRNTEAFF
NA	TRBJ1-4	14	NA	TRBV5-6	TGTGCCAGCAGCTTCAGGGGTTTTAATGAAAAACTGTTTTTT	CASSFRGFNEKLFF
TRBD1	TRBJ2-6	16	NA	TRBV24-1	TGTGCCACCAGTGATTCCGGACAGGCTGGGGCCAACGTCCTGACTTTC	CATSDSGQAGANVLTF
TRBD1	TRBJ2-2	15	NA	TRBV5-1	TGCGCCAGCGCATCGACAGGGGGCGCGTCCGGGGAGCTGTTTTTT	CASASTGGASGELFF
TRBD1	TRBJ1-2	13	NA	TRBV6-5	TGTGCCAGCAGTCCTAGACAGGGTTATGGCTACACCTTC	CASSPRQGYGYTF
NA	TRBJ1-5	15	NA	TRBV4-1	TGCGCCAGCAGCCATGAGACTGTGAGCAATCAGCCCCAGCATTTT	CASSHETVSNQPQHF
NA	TRBJ1-6	20	few	TRBV19	TGTGCCAGTAGTATTCGAGGGCCGAGCGCCTCGGGCTCCTATAATTCACCCCTCCACTTT	CASSIRGPSASGSYNSPLHF
NA	TRBJ1-5	16	NA	TRBV19	TGTGCCAGTAGTATAGAGCCCCCCCGGGGCAATCAGCCCCAGCATTTT	CASSIEPPRGNQPQHF
TRBD1	TRBJ1-2	14	NA	TRBV28	TGTGCCAGCGGATCAGGGGGCTCGAGGTTTGGGTTCACCTTC	CASGSGGSRFGFTF
TRBD1	TRBJ1-1	14	NA	TRBV7-8	TGTGCCAGCGGCCTCCGGGACAGGGCGACTGAAGCTTTCTTT	CASGLRDRATEAFF
NA	TRBJ2-3	14	NA	TRBV6-5	TGTGCCAGCAGTTACTCGAGTACCACAGATACGCAGTATTTT	CASSYSSTTDTQYF
NA	TRBJ1-1	15	NA	TRBV5-6	TGTGCCAGCAGCCTGCTAATGGGCCTGAACACTGAAGCTTTCTTT	CASSLLMGLNTEAFF
NA	TRBJ1-2	14	once	TRBV19	TGTGCCAGTAGTATCCGCCGGCAGGGCGATGGCTACACCTTC	CASSIRRQGDGYTF
NA	TRBJ1-1	15	NA	TRBV4-1	TGCGCCAGCAGCCAAAGGGTTCAGGGGATCACTGAAGCTTTCTTT	CASSQRVQGITEAFF
NA	TRBJ2-3	15	NA	TRBV24-1	TGTGCCACCAGTGATCCAAGCGGTTCGTCAGATACGCAGTATTTT	CATSDPSGSSDTQYF
NA	TRBJ1-2	16	NA	TRBV2	TGTGCCAGCAGTGCAGTACAGGGTTCCGTTACGAGTGGCTACACCTTC	CASSAVQGSVTSGYTF
NA	TRBJ1-1	16	NA	TRBV28	TGTGCCAGCAGTTTACATGCCCCGGGCAGGGACACTGAAGCTTTCTTT	CASSLHAPGRDTEAFF
NA	TRBJ2-6	16	few	TRBV7-2	TGTGCCAGCAGCCGGGTGCTCCCCGGGGGGGCCAACGTCCTGACTTTC	CASSRVLPGGANVLTF
TRBD2	TRBJ2-5	15	NA	TRBV9	TGTGCCAGCAGCCTCCACGCTAGCGGCCAAGAGACCCAGTACTTC	CASSLHASGQETQYF
TRBD1	TRBJ2-5	16	NA	TRBV19	TGTGCCAGTAGTATATCCGGACAGGGGGCTCAAGAGACCCAGTACTTC	CASSISGQGAQETQYF
TRBD2	TRBJ2-3	16	once	TRBV5-4	TGTGCCAGCAGCCCGGGACTAGCGGGGAGGACAGATACGCAGTATTTT	CASSPGLAGRTDTQYF
NA	TRBJ2-1	13	NA	TRBV5-1	TGCGCCAGCAGGGTGACTGGAAACAATGAGCAGTTCTTC	CASRVTGNNEQFF
NA	TRBJ2-5	11	NA	TRBV30	TGTGCCTGGAGGGACAAAGAGACCCAGTACTTC	CAWRDKETQYF
TRBD1	TRBJ1-2	14	NA	TRBV14	TGTGCCAGCAGCCACAAAGGGGGCGCGTTCGGCTACACCTTC	CASSHKGGAFGYTF
NA	TRBJ2-5	14	NA	TRBV11-2	TGTGCCAGCAGCCCCACTACAGGGCTGGAGACCCAGTACTTC	CASSPTTGLETQYF
NA	TRBJ2-2	17	NA	TRBV4-1	TGCGCCAGCAGCGCATGGGAAAGGCTAGCCAGTACCGGGGAGCTGTTTTTT	CASSAWERLASTGELFF
TRBD1	TRBJ1-2	17	NA	TRBV14	TGTGCCAGCAGCCGAGAGACCGGGACAGATTTCATCTATGGCTACACCTTC	CASSRETGTDFIYGYTF
TRBD1	TRBJ1-1	15	few	TRBV18	TGTGCCAGCTCCCCGGGACAGGGAGTATTCGCTGAAGCTTTCTTT	CASSPGQGVFAEAFF
NA	TRBJ2-3	14	NA	TRBV14	TGTGCCAGCAGCCAAGTCGGGGGAGCGGATACGCAGTATTTT	CASSQVGGADTQYF
NA	TRBJ2-5	14	NA	TRBV6-5	TGTGCCAGCAGTTACGGGGGGTCCCAAGAGACCCAGTACTTC	CASSYGGSQETQYF
NA	TRBJ2-7	13	NA	TRBV7-8	TGTGCCAGCAGCTCTCGGACAGCCTACGAGCAGTACTTC	CASSSRTAYEQYF
TRBD2	TRBJ2-2	15	once	TRBV6-6	TGTGCCAGCAGTAAGGGACTAGTCCCACCCGGGGAGCTGTTTTTT	CASSKGLVPPGELFF